This note documents a single T cell receptor beta chain sequence. Its target is not known. These data belong to a study of shared clonotypes between healthy human individuals. Produced via immunoSEQ multiplex PCR; TCRdb's table is partial and in-frame only. The sample has about 2.1 million clones; 90% to 95% are singletons. Overall study results and limits: A handful of donors had 4% to 5% of their naive CD4 clonotypes in common.

The naive CD8 fraction comprised CD45RO-negative cells positively selected for CCR7 and excluded terminally differentiated effector memory CD45RA+ cells. This CDR3 is built from 16 residues. CDR1 is MNHNY and CDR2 is SVGAGI in the germline V gene (reference sequence). Deletions cut 0 bases from V and 5 bases from J, with 17 bases between. The chain links TRBV6-6 to TRBJ2-7; D may correspond to TRBD1 or TRBD2 (6 bases each). This clonotype originated in a man aged 18-30 years in good health. Some clones in this sample may be carry-over from other donors' samples. The specimen sequenced was naive CD8+ T cells from PBMCs. In DNA form, the CDR3 reads TGTGCCAGCAGTTACTCGAATGCTCTTAGGGGGGACGAGCAGTACTTC. Amino acid sequence: CASSYSNALRGDEQYF.